This is a list of T cell receptor beta chains from one sample in a study of blood T cell repertoires in COVID-19. Libraries were prepared by immunoSEQ multiplex PCR; TCRdb keeps only in-frame clonotypes and omits some of them. Among 450,000 to 500,000 clones listed, 80% to 90% were seen once. The sequencing sample was made of peripheral blood. Every receptor here comes from a human donor in a cohort sampled during active COVID-19. CDR3s include the opening cysteine and the closing phenylalanine or tryptophan. Each record gives: J gene, V gene, CDR3 length, D gene, clone size, CDR3 DNA, CDR3 protein. A D gene is named only where the DNA matches it firmly. Rows may omit the clone size; those that give it use once, few, many or a size class.

>TRBJ1-6|TRBV7-7|15|NA|NA
TGTGCTAGCAGCCTGGGTACAGACGATAATTCACCCCTCCACTTT
CASSLGTDDNSPLHF
>TRBJ1-1|TRBV6-5|16|TRBD1|once
TGTGCCAGCAGTTACTCGACTCAGGGGGAGGACACTGAAGCTTTCTTT
CASSYSTQGEDTEAFF
>TRBJ1-1|TRBV21-1|14|NA|NA
TGTGCCAGCAGCAAAGTCCCAGGGCCGCCTGAAGCTTTCTTT
CASSKVPGPPEAFF
>TRBJ1-2|TRBV28|14|NA|NA
TGTGCCAGCAGTTCGAGTGCCCTTAACTATGGCTACACCTTC
CASSSSALNYGYTF
>TRBJ2-5|TRBV4-1|15|TRBD2|NA
TGCGCCAGCAGCCAAGACGGGACTAGCCCCGAGACCCAGTACTTC
CASSQDGTSPETQYF
>TRBJ1-1|TRBV19|18|TRBD1|once
TGTGCCAGTAGTATAGGGTCCGGGACAGGGGGCCTCACGAGCGAAGCTTTCTTT
CASSIGSGTGGLTSEAFF
>TRBJ1-1|TRBV19|14|NA|many
TGTGTCGTACTGCCGGGCAGGGTAAACACTGAAGCTTTCTTT
CVVLPGRVNTEAFF
>TRBJ2-3|TRBV28|14|NA|once
TGTGCCAGCACCCTGAGGAGGGTTGCAGATACGCAGTATTTT
CASTLRRVADTQYF
>TRBJ2-7|TRBV19|14|NA|NA
TGTGCCAGTAAGGGGACACACACGGGCTACGAGCAGTACTTC
CASKGTHTGYEQYF
>TRBJ2-5|TRBV19|14|TRBD2|NA
TGTGCCAGTAGATCTAGCGGAAGAAGGGAGACCCAGTACTTC
CASRSSGRRETQYF
>TRBJ2-1|TRBV3-1/TRBV3-2|14|TRBD2|NA
TGTGCCAGCAGCCAAGGGACTAGCGGGGCAGAGCAGTTCTTC
CASSQGTSGAEQFF
>TRBJ1-1|TRBV10-3|11|NA|NA
TGTGCCATCAGGGGCGACACTGAAGCTTTCTTT
CAIRGDTEAFF
>TRBJ1-2|TRBV3-1/TRBV3-2|14|TRBD1|NA
TGTGCCAGCAGCCAAACCCAAGGGACAGAAGGCTACACCTTC
CASSQTQGTEGYTF
>TRBJ1-6|TRBV27|16|NA|once
TGTGCCAGCAGTTTTGACGCAGAGGGATATAATTCACCCCTCCACTTT
CASSFDAEGYNSPLHF
>TRBJ1-4|TRBV2|14|NA|NA
TGTGCCAGCAGTGAAGAGCGGGCTCATGAAAAACTGTTTTTT
CASSEERAHEKLFF
>TRBJ2-1|TRBV27|18|TRBD2|many
TGTGCCAGCAGTCCCCTCTTAAAAGCGGGGCCCTCCTACAATGAGCAGTTCTTC
CASSPLLKAGPSYNEQFF
>TRBJ1-1|TRBV7-2|15|TRBD1|NA
TGTGCCAGCAGCGCCATGAGCACCGGGACAGCTGAAGCTTTCTTT
CASSAMSTGTAEAFF
>TRBJ2-5|TRBV9|15|NA|few
TGTGCCAGCAGCGTGCTCGGACTCCCACAAGAGACCCAGTACTTC
CASSVLGLPQETQYF
>TRBJ1-2|TRBV6-5|13|NA|NA
TGTGCCAGCAGTAACAGGGCGGACTATGGCTACACCTTC
CASSNRADYGYTF
>TRBJ1-6|TRBV24-1|19|NA|NA
TGTGCCACCAGTGATTTGCTTTCCGAGCGGGGTGAAATAAATTCACCCCTCCACTTT
CATSDLLSERGEINSPLHF
>TRBJ2-3|TRBV7-3|14|NA|once
TGTGCCAGCAGCCCTGGACAGCCCACAGATACGCAGTATTTT
CASSPGQPTDTQYF
>TRBJ2-3|TRBV27|17|NA|once
TGTGCCAGCACCCCGCGTCTAGATATGATTAGCACAGATACGCAGTATTTT
CASTPRLDMISTDTQYF
>TRBJ1-2|TRBV19|15|NA|once
TGTGCCAGTACCCTCATGGGGAGAGAGAGCTATGGCTACACCTTC
CASTLMGRESYGYTF
>TRBJ2-7|TRBV6-6|13|NA|NA
TGTGCCAGCAGTTTCCCTGACGGGAACGAGCAGTACTTC
CASSFPDGNEQYF
>TRBJ1-1|TRBV19|12|NA|NA
TGTGCCAGTAGTATCCCCAGGACTGAAGCTTTCTTT
CASSIPRTEAFF
>TRBJ2-7|TRBV5-6|11|NA|NA
TGTGCCAGCAGCTTGGCCGGGGAGCAGTACTTC
CASSLAGEQYF
>TRBJ2-5|TRBV6-5|15|NA|NA
TGTGCCAGCAGTTACTCAACGGGAGAGGTAGAGACCCAGTACTTC
CASSYSTGEVETQYF
>TRBJ2-3|TRBV30|15|TRBD2|NA
TGTGCCTGGAGTTCTAGCGGGAGGGCACGGGATACGCAGTATTTT
CAWSSSGRARDTQYF
>TRBJ2-3|TRBV19|15|TRBD1|NA
TGTGCCAGTAGTCCGGGACAGGGATACACAGATACGCAGTATTTT
CASSPGQGYTDTQYF
>TRBJ1-2|TRBV7-6|14|NA|NA
TGTGCCAGCAGCTTACAGGGTGGGAACTATGGCTACACCTTC
CASSLQGGNYGYTF
>TRBJ2-5|TRBV19|14|NA|NA
TGTGCCAGTAGGCTGACAGGCTTCCAAGAGACCCAGTACTTC
CASRLTGFQETQYF
>TRBJ2-2|TRBV19|16|NA|NA
TGTGCCAGTAGTATAGCCCTGGTCGGGGACACCGGGGAGCTGTTTTTT
CASSIALVGDTGELFF
>TRBJ2-4|TRBV2|14|NA|NA
TGTGCCAGCCTCCTAGGTCAGGGCAAAAACATTCAGTACTTC
CASLLGQGKNIQYF
>TRBJ1-1|TRBV6-6|14|TRBD1|NA
TGTGCCAGCAGCGCGCGGGACAGGAACACTGAAGCTTTCTTT
CASSARDRNTEAFF
>TRBJ2-7|TRBV5-1|14|NA|once
TGCGCCAGCAGCTTCCGAGACAGCTTAACCGAGCAGTACTTC
CASSFRDSLTEQYF
>TRBJ2-4|TRBV3-1/TRBV3-2|16|NA|NA
TGTGCCAGCAGCCAAGCACGATTGGAGGCCAAAAACATTCAGTACTTC
CASSQARLEAKNIQYF
>TRBJ1-6|TRBV30|15|NA|NA
TGTGCCTGGTCCATCATGGGAGTTTTTAATTCACCCCTCCACTTT
CAWSIMGVFNSPLHF
>TRBJ2-1|TRBV15|14|NA|NA
TGTGCCACCAGCAGAGGAGGTTCCTACAATGAGCAGTTCTTC
CATSRGGSYNEQFF
>TRBJ2-1|TRBV11-3|14|TRBD1|NA
TGTGCCAGCAGCTTACGACAGGGAGACAATGAGCAGTTCTTC
CASSLRQGDNEQFF
>TRBJ2-7|TRBV7-2|13|NA|NA
TGTGCCGTCAAAGGCGGGACGTACGACGAGCAGTACTTC
CAVKGGTYDEQYF
>TRBJ2-1|TRBV5-1|16|TRBD2|NA
TGCGCCAGCAGCTTAGCGTTAGCGGGAGGGGTAAATGAGCAGTTCTTC
CASSLALAGGVNEQFF
>TRBJ2-7|TRBV27|15|NA|NA
TGTGCCAGCAGTTTATCGGCAGGGAACTCCTACGAGCAGTACTTC
CASSLSAGNSYEQYF
>TRBJ2-4|TRBV18|14|NA|NA
TGTGCCAGCTCAGAACTCAAACTCCAAAACATTCAGTACTTC
CASSELKLQNIQYF
>TRBJ2-1|TRBV7-3|13|NA|NA
TGTGCCAGCAGCTTAAGACTAGGTAATGAGCAGTTCTTC
CASSLRLGNEQFF
>TRBJ2-2|TRBV3-1/TRBV3-2|16|TRBD2|few
TGTGCCAGCAGCCAAGCAGCGGGAATCGGCACCGGGGAGCTGTTTTTT
CASSQAAGIGTGELFF
>TRBJ1-1|TRBV7-3|18|TRBD1|NA
TGTGCCAGCAGCTGGTTCGTCGGGACAGGTCAAACAGGGACTGAAGCTTTCTTT
CASSWFVGTGQTGTEAFF
>TRBJ2-3|TRBV7-6|16|NA|NA
TGTGCCAGCAGCTTTCTGACAGCCACTTCCACAGATACGCAGTATTTT
CASSFLTATSTDTQYF
>TRBJ2-7|TRBV9|15|NA|NA
TGTGCCAGCAGCGTAGCCCCCAGCGGGTCGGCCGAGCAGTACTTC
CASSVAPSGSAEQYF
>TRBJ2-2|TRBV7-9|16|TRBD2|NA
TGTGCCAGCACCAGTACTTCCGGGACTAGCACCGGGGAGCTGTTTTTT
CASTSTSGTSTGELFF
>TRBJ2-5|TRBV13|20|TRBD2|NA
TGTGCCAGCAGTCGTTCCGCCGGGACTAGCGGGAGATTAGGACAAGAGACCCAGTACTTC
CASSRSAGTSGRLGQETQYF